The 7 T cell receptor beta chains in this list originate from one sample, sequenced in a study of shared clonotypes between healthy human individuals. TCRdb's copy holds only in-frame clones and misses some; the assay was immunoSEQ multiplex PCR. This sample has over 2 million clones; under 95% occur once, and the top ten carry more than 0.35%. Sequenced input: naive CD4+ T cells from PBMCs. Subset indicated: CD45RA+ positively selected. The receptors were sampled from a man aged 18 to 29 in good health. Some clones in this sample may be carry-over from other donors' samples.

The chain is built from TRBV30 and TRBJ1-6, with D possibly being TRBD1 (5 bases). Trimming took off 0 bases at V and 0 bases at J, with 12 bases between the two ends. Germline V gene data show CDR1 as GTSNPN and CDR2 as SVGIG (reference sequence). The CDR3 is made up of 17 amino acids. CDR3 sequence (DNA): TGTGCCTGGAGTGTAGGACACCTGAGCTCCTATAATTCACCCCTCCACTTT. Encoded protein: CAWSVGHLSSYNSPLHF.

The chain employs TRBV6-1 and TRBJ1-2; possible D gene TRBD1, 6 bases. Germline V lookup: CDR1 MNHNS, CDR2 SASEGT. The CDR3 contains 12 residues. V lost 6 bases, J lost 9 bases, and 14 bases lay in between. DNA of the CDR3: TGTGCCAGCAGGGGGTGGGGGGGCAGCTACACCTTC. It is translated as CASRGWGGSYTF.

CDR3 nucleotides: TGTGCCAGCTCACCAGAGCTAGCGGGAGGTGGGGTTTTATACGAGCAGTACTTC. Amino acids: CASSPELAGGGVLYEQYF. The genes are TRBV18 and TRBJ2-7, with TRBD2 matching over 11 bases. The CDR3 extends over 18 amino acids. Germline CDR1 reads KGHSH; CDR2 reads LQKENI. V lost 2 bases to trimming and J lost 4 bases; unmatched junction nucleotides: 13.

The chain recombines TRBV4-1 with TRBJ2-1, with TRBD2 identical over 10 bases. CDR1 and CDR2 from the germline V gene are MGHRA and YSYEKL. Losses at the gene ends were 2 bases for V and 13 bases for J; bases not matched to a gene: 5. The CDR3 has 13 residues. As DNA, the CDR3 is TGCGCCAGCAGCCAAACCGGACTAGCGGTACAGTTCTTC. Its translation: CASSQTGLAVQFF.

J is TRBJ2-7 and V is TRBV6-6; D is perhaps TRBD2 (5 bases). This CDR3 is 15 amino acids long. V lost 0 bases, J lost 1 base, and 10 bases lay in between. Germline CDR1 MNHNY, CDR2 SVGAGI (reference sequence). CDR3 in amino acids: CASSYSSEKSYEQYF. The CDR3, as DNA: TGTGCCAGCAGTTACTCTAGCGAGAAATCCTACGAGCAGTACTTC.

The chain is built from TRBV27 and TRBJ2-7; D gene uncertain. The ends were cut back, 2 bases at V and 0 bases at J, with 5 bases in the middle. Per germline, CDR1 MNHEY and CDR2 SMNVEV (reference sequence). The CDR3 is 13 amino acids. The CDR3 loop is CASSLQSSYEQYF. CDR3 nucleotide sequence: TGTGCCAGCAGTTTACAGTCCTCCTACGAGCAGTACTTC.

The chain carries TRBV19 and TRBJ2-1; 7 bases are a match to TRBD1. J gave up 7 bases and V 4 bases, and 13 bases lay outside the gene matches. Germline loops: CDR1 LNHDA, CDR2 SQIVND (reference sequence). This CDR3 is 16 amino acids long. The CDR3, as DNA: TGTGCCAGTAGTACCCGGACAGGTGGGCGTGAGAATGAGCAGTTCTTC. Amino acid sequence: CASSTRTGGRENEQFF.